Below, 10 T cell receptor beta chains from the same sample are listed, as sequenced in a study of cytomegalovirus exposure and HLA in healthy donors. 13 Jbeta primers and 60 Vbeta primers were used for the PCR. Sequencing used immunoSEQ multiplex PCR; TCRdb keeps in-frame clones, though not all of them. The sample has 150,000 to 200,000 clones, roughly 80% seen once. Sequenced: PBMCs. Source of these receptors: a man in his fifties in good health and CMV-seropositive.

The gene calls are TRBV7-9 and TRBJ1-2; no definite D call. Germline V gives CDR1 SEHNR, CDR2 FQNEAQ (reference sequence). The V gene lost 0 bases and the J gene lost 4 bases, with 15 bases spanning the gap. The CDR3 spans 16 residues. DNA of the CDR3: TGTGCCAGCAGCTTAGCGTGGGAGGGAGGCAGCTATGGCTACACCTTC. Translation: CASSLAWEGGSYGYTF.

The chain has TRBV9 and TRBJ2-3; the match to TRBD2 covers 10 bases. This CDR3 has 16 amino acids. The V and J ends lost 3 bases and 0 bases, in that order; junction bases with no gene match: 4. Germline V gives CDR1 SGDLS, CDR2 YYNGEE. In DNA, the CDR3 is TGTGCCAGCAGCGGCACTAGCGGGGAGAGCACAGATACGCAGTATTTT. Its protein product is CASSGTSGESTDTQYF.

V gene TRBV5-5 combines with J gene TRBJ2-3; unclear D gene. V lost 5 bases to trimming and J lost 6 bases, with 7 bases between them. The CDR3 is 11 amino acids. From germline, CDR1 is SGHKS and CDR2 YYEKEE (reference sequence). The CDR3 sequence: CASSSFDTQYF. In DNA form, the CDR3 reads TGTGCCAGCAGTTCTTTCGATACGCAGTATTTT.

The J gene is TRBJ2-3, the V gene TRBV10-3, with 8 bases matching TRBD1. This CDR3 is 13 amino acids long. Trimming cost V 5 bases and J 6 bases; bases outside gene matches: 4. Germline CDR1 and CDR2: ENHRY and SYGVKD. In nucleotides, the CDR3 is TGTGCCATCAGTTCGGACAGGGCGGATACGCAGTATTTT. It translates to CAISSDRADTQYF.

The chain recombines TRBV4-2 with TRBJ2-3; weak D call: TRBD2 (5 bases). The CDR3 is made up of 17 amino acids. Per germline, CDR1 LGHNA and CDR2 YNFKEQ. Trimming pared 1 base from V and 0 bases from J, leaving 14 bases between. CDR3 protein: CASSQGSGELSTDTQYF. CDR3 coding DNA: TGTGCCAGCAGCCAAGGATCCGGGGAGCTAAGCACAGATACGCAGTATTTT.

This chain links TRBV9 with TRBJ2-3; TRBD2 matches 7 bases. V trimming: 2 bases; J trimming: 4 bases; junction bases outside the gene matches: 7. Germline values: CDR1 SGDLS, CDR2 YYNGEE. CDR3 length: 15 amino acids. The CDR3 protein is CASSVSGIGADTQYF. CDR3 sequence (DNA): TGTGCCAGCAGCGTCAGCGGGATCGGGGCAGATACGCAGTATTTT.

This chain joins TRBV7-8 and TRBJ2-5, with D possibly matching TRBD2 (9 bases). The DNA end lines up better with TRBJ2-7; the J call may be wrong. The CDR3 is 16 amino acids. Germline values: CDR1 SGHVS, CDR2 FQNEAQ. The CDR3 nucleotides read TGTGCCAGCAGCTCGCCAGGGGGCGGGAGGGCCGGCGAGCAGTACTTC. Translation: CASSSPGGGRAGEQYF.

In its sample, this clone was seen a few times. The rearrangement joins TRBV18 to TRBJ2-5, with D perhaps TRBD2 (5 bases). Germline values: CDR1 KGHSH, CDR2 LQKENI. The CDR3 loop spans 16 amino acids. Trimming removed 4 bases from V and 1 base from J, with 16 bases in between. DNA for the CDR3: TGTGCCAGCTCACTTGTCGTCGGGATCCTCCAAGAGACCCAGTACTTC. Translating gives CASSLVVGILQETQYF. The full variable domain, in which reference TRBV18 and TRBJ2-5 provide the parts outside the CDR3, is NAGVMQNPRHLVRRRGQEARLRCSPMKGHSHVYWYRQLPEEGLKFMVYLQKENIIDESGMPKERFSAEFPKEGPSILRIQQVVRGDSAAYFCASSLVVGILQETQYFGPGTRLLVL.

The V gene is TRBV7-3, the J gene TRBJ2-1; D is uncertain. The CDR3 consists of 16 residues. V lost 5 bases, J lost 0 bases, and 14 bases lay in between. The germline V gene encodes CDR1 SGHTA and CDR2 FQGTGA. The CDR3 bases are TGTGCCAGCAGCCCAGGTCTCATGAGCTCCTACAATGAGCAGTTCTTC. Translation gives CASSPGLMSSYNEQFF. The variable domain in full, with the rest retrieved from reference TRBV7-3 and TRBJ2-1, is GAGVSQTPSNKVTEKGKYVELRCDPISGHTALYWYRQSLGQGPEFLIYFQGTGAADDSGLPNDRFFAVRPEGSVSTLKIQRTERGDSAVYLCASSPGLMSSYNEQFFGPGTRLTVL.

The V call is TRBV9, the J call TRBJ2-1, with 9 bases fitting TRBD2. The V gene's germline CDR1 is SGDLS and CDR2 YYNGEE. With V trimmed by 0 bases and J by 7 bases, 14 bases remained unmatched. CDR3 length: 18 amino acids. Here the CDR3 DNA reads TGTGCCAGCAGCGTAGGAATGGGAGAGCGGGGGGTAAATAATGAGCAGTTCTTC. It codes for CASSVGMGERGVNNEQFF.